These 10 T cell receptor beta chains share one sample of origin, sequenced in a study of OX40 agonist ivuxolimab in advanced cancers. The table came from immunoSEQ multiplex PCR; TCRdb's copy has only in-frame clones and leaves some out. The data contain some 50,000 clones, around 80% of them singletons. Sequencing was performed on CD4+ or CD8+ T cells sorted from blood, taken in a trial of the OX40 agonist ivuxolimab. The receptor source for this set is an adult with an advanced solid tumor such as melanoma, head and neck, liver or kidney cancer.

The DNA for the CDR3 is TGCAGTGCACCGGACTACAATGAGCAGTTCTTC. It specifies CSAPDYNEQFF. The rearrangement links TRBV20-1 to TRBJ2-1, with D uncertain. Trimming removed 6 bases at V and 3 bases at J, with 6 bases between. The length of the CDR3 is 11 residues. Germline CDR1 and CDR2: DFQATT and SNEGSKA (reference sequence).

V gene TRBV7-9 combines with J gene TRBJ2-2; unclear D gene. CDR1 is SEHNR, CDR2 FQNEAQ, per germline (reference sequence). The CDR3 covers 16 residues. Trimming cost V 2 bases and J 2 bases, with 12 bases left between them. CDR3 sequence: CASSLKLGSNTGELFF. The CDR3 DNA follows: TGTGCCAGCAGCTTAAAATTAGGCAGCAACACCGGGGAGCTGTTTTTT.

The CDR3 here is CASSTRPGGAFF. The CDR3 bases are TGTGCCAGCAGTACCCGACCCGGGGGAGCTTTCTTT. The gene calls are TRBV28 and TRBJ1-1; a weak D match, TRBD1 (5 bases). V lost 5 bases and J 10 bases, leaving 14 bases between the germline ends. The germline gives CDR1 MDHEN, CDR2 SYDVKM. CDR3 length: 12 residues.

The chain carries TRBV6-5 and TRBJ2-1; 9 bases line up with TRBD2. The CDR3 totals 15 residues. The J segment lost 5 bases and the V segment lost 2 bases, leaving 4 bases of the junction unmatched. Looked up from germline, CDR1 is MNHEY and CDR2 is SVGAGI. The CDR3 sequence: CASSYGTSRNNEQFF. Here the CDR3 DNA reads TGTGCCAGCAGTTACGGGACTAGCAGGAACAATGAGCAGTTCTTC.

This chain connects TRBV5-4 to TRBJ1-2, with D possibly being TRBD1 (5 bases). The V end was cut by 3 bases, the J end by 4 bases, with 10 bases between. The length of the CDR3 is 13 residues. Germline V gives CDR1 SGHNT, CDR2 YYREEE (reference sequence). CDR3: CASSSGIGYGYTF. CDR3 coding DNA: TGTGCCAGCAGCTCAGGGATCGGCTATGGCTACACCTTC.

The CDR3 spells CASGLAGVDEQFF. The CDR3 region has the DNA TGTGCCAGCGGACTAGCGGGAGTGGATGAGCAGTTCTTC. This chain connects TRBV15 to TRBJ2-1, with 13 bases identical to TRBD2. The CDR3 has 13 residues. Unmatched junction bases numbered 5, after V lost 10 bases and J lost 8 bases. In germline, CDR1 is LNHNV, CDR2 YYDKDF (reference sequence).

V gene TRBV15 combines with J gene TRBJ2-3; D uncertain. The CDR3 loop spans 14 amino acids. V lost 0 bases and J 4 bases, leaving 8 bases between the germline ends. Germline V gene sequence: CDR1 LNHNV, CDR2 YYDKDF (reference sequence). CDR3 bases: TGTGCCACCAGCAGAGATCCCACGGCAGATACGCAGTATTTT. Its translation: CATSRDPTADTQYF.

The rearrangement uses TRBV2 and TRBJ2-3; no firm D call. V was shortened by 0 bases and J by 10 bases, with 23 bases between the two germline ends. The CDR3 extends over 17 amino acids. Looked up from germline, CDR1 is SNHLY and CDR2 is FYNNEI. The DNA of the CDR3 is TGTGCCAGCAGTGAAGCGTACGGTGGTCACCTCGCTAATGCGCAGTATTTT. Protein: CASSEAYGGHLANAQYF.

The V gene is TRBV29-1, the J gene TRBJ1-1; D possibly corresponds to TRBD1 (6 bases). The CDR3 runs to 14 residues. CDR1 and CDR2 (germline): SQVTM, ANQGSEA. Trimming shortened V by 0 bases and J by 4 bases, and 12 bases separated the two germline ends. The CDR3 region is CSVEEGGGGTEAFF. CDR3 in DNA: TGCAGCGTTGAAGAGGGAGGGGGGGGCACTGAAGCTTTCTTT.

J is TRBJ2-1 and V is TRBV6-5; D might be TRBD1 (6 bases). The length of the CDR3 is 14 residues. V lost 5 bases and J 6 bases, leaving 14 bases between the germline ends. Germline CDR1 reads MNHEY; CDR2 reads SVGAGI. The CDR3 reads CASSRTGYGNEQFF. CDR3 sequence (DNA): TGTGCCAGCAGTAGAACAGGGTATGGCAATGAGCAGTTCTTC.